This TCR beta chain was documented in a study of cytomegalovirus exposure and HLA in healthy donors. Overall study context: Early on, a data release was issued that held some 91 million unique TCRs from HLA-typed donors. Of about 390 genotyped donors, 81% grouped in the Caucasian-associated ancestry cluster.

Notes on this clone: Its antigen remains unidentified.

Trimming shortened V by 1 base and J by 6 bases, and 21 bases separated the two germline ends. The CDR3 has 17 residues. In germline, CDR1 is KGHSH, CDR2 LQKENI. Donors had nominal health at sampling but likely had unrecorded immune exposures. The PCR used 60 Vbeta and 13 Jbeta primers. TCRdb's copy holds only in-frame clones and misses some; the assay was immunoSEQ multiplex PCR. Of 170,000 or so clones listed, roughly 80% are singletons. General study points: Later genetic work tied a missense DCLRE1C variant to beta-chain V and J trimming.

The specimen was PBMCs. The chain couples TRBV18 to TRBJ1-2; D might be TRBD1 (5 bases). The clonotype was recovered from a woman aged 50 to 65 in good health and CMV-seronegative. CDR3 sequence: CASSPQLALSTVNGYTF. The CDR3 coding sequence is TGTGCCAGCTCACCACAACTCGCACTATCGACAGTGAATGGCTACACCTTC.